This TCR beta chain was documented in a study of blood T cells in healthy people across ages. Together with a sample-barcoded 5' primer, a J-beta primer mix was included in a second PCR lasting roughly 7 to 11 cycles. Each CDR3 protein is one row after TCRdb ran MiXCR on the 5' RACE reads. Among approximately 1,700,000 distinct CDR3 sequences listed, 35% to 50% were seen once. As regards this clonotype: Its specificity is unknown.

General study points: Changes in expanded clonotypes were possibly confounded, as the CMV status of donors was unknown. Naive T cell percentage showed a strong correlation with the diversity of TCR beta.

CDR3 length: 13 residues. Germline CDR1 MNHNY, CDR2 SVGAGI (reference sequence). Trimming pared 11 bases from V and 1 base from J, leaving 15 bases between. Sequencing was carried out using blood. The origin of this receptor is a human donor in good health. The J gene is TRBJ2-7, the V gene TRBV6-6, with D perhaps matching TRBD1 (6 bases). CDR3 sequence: CACSQGWSYEQYF. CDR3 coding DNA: TGTGCCTGCTCGCAGGGGTGGTCCTACGAGCAGTACTTC.